This T cell receptor (beta chain) emerged from a study of blood T cells in healthy people across ages. The second PCR ran about 6 to 11 cycles with a sample-barcoded 5' primer and J-beta primers. TCRdb analysed the 5' RACE reads with MiXCR anew, one entry per CDR3 protein. The table has roughly 1,700,000 distinct CDR3 sequences, over 25% seen once. Study-wide results and caveats: Naive T cell percentage showed a strong correlation with the diversity of TCR beta.

Total RNA, at least 6 micrograms per sample, was extracted from PBMCs. In regard to this clonotype: Its antigen is still unknown.

V was pared by 4 bases and J by 8 bases, with 17 bases between. The CDR3 spans 14 residues. Germline V gene data show CDR1 as MGHDK and CDR2 as SYGVNS. Sequencing input: blood. This receptor was taken from a woman aged 30 to 39 in good health. The genes are TRBV25-1 and TRBJ1-2; tentative D call: TRBD1 (6 bases). In DNA, the CDR3 is TGTGCCAGCAGTGCAGCGACAGGCTTACCGGGCTACACCTTC. This encodes CASSAATGLPGYTF.